This paragraph covers one TCR beta chain sequence. This entry is derived from a study of blood T cell repertoires in COVID-19. Profiling relied on immunoSEQ multiplex PCR, and the TCRdb table lists in-frame clones only, not all of them. The repertoire holds about 260,000 clones, with approximately 88% as singletons. Sequencing was performed on PBMCs or T cells enriched from blood (not recorded which). The source is a woman in her thirties or forties who had been exposed to COVID-19.

For the CDR3, the DNA is TGCGCCAGCAGCCAAGAGGTCGAGCGAGGTACTGAAGCTTTCTTT. It encodes CASSQEVERGTEAFF. The V gene is TRBV4-3, the J gene TRBJ1-1; D ambiguous. Deletions cut 0 bases from V and 5 bases from J, with 13 bases between. The CDR3 length is 15 residues. CDR1 is LGHNA, CDR2 YSLEER, per germline.